The rows below give T cell receptor beta chains drawn from one sample of a study of PD-1 blockade in classical Hodgkin lymphoma. The method was immunoSEQ multiplex PCR; TCRdb's version includes in-frame clones alone and lacks a portion of them. The sample includes tens of thousands of clones, roughly 89% seen only once; the top ten take roughly a tenth. Here the sequenced sample was peripheral blood mononuclear cells (PBMCs), taken before the second cycle of nivolumab. Source of these receptors: a human donor with classical Hodgkin lymphoma. CDR3s include the opening cysteine and the closing phenylalanine or tryptophan. The order of the fields is CDR3 length, V gene, D gene, clone size, J gene, CDR3 DNA, CDR3 protein. D genes are given only for firm matches. Rows may omit the clone size; those that give it use once, few, many or a size class.

17	TRBV9	TRBD2	NA	TRBJ2-2	TGTGCCAGCAGCGTAGGAGGTAGCGGGAGGCGTACCGGGGAGCTGTTTTTT	CASSVGGSGRRTGELFF
15	TRBV6-5	NA	NA	TRBJ2-7	TGTGCCAGCAGCTACCTTAGCCAGGGGATCTACGAGCAGTACTTC	CASSYLSQGIYEQYF
13	TRBV10-3	NA	NA	TRBJ2-7	TGTGCCATCAGTGCGGGAGTTAAGTACGAGCAGTACTTC	CAISAGVKYEQYF
17	TRBV27	TRBD2	NA	TRBJ2-3	TGTGCCAGCAGTTTATGGTCTAGCGGGAGTAGCACAGATACGCAGTATTTT	CASSLWSSGSSTDTQYF
15	TRBV18	NA	NA	TRBJ2-2	TGTGCCAGCTCACCGGCAAGACCGAACACCGGGGAGCTGTTTTTT	CASSPARPNTGELFF
18	TRBV4-2	NA	NA	TRBJ2-7	TGTGCCAGCAGCCATAGAGGGGAGCCTGGGGGGAGGGGGAACGAGCAGTACTTC	CASSHRGEPGGRGNEQYF
16	TRBV7-9	TRBD1	NA	TRBJ2-7	TGTGCCAGCAGCCGAAACAGGGGGCTTGGACTCTACGAGCAGTACTTC	CASSRNRGLGLYEQYF
15	TRBV6-5	NA	NA	TRBJ2-5	TGTGCCAGCAGTTACTCTGCGGACAGCCAAGAGACCCAGTACTTC	CASSYSADSQETQYF
17	TRBV4-1	NA	NA	TRBJ1-5	TGCGCCAGCAGCCAGCCGGGACACACATTTAGCAATCAGCCCCAGCATTTT	CASSQPGHTFSNQPQHF
15	TRBV19	NA	NA	TRBJ2-7	TGTGCCAGTACACCCGGCGGCAGGGGGGTTAAGGAGCAGTACTTC	CASTPGGRGVKEQYF
14	TRBV5-8	NA	NA	TRBJ2-2	TGTGCCAGCAGCAAGGGGAGGATCACCGGGGAGCTGTTTTTT	CASSKGRITGELFF
13	TRBV28	NA	NA	TRBJ1-4	TGTGCCAGCAGTGCCTTTTCGACAGGAAAACTGTTTTTT	CASSAFSTGKLFF
15	TRBV2	TRBD1	NA	TRBJ2-5	TGTGCCAGCAGTGCTACGGACAGGGCAGGGGAGACCCAGTACTTC	CASSATDRAGETQYF
12	TRBV13	NA	NA	TRBJ1-1	TGTGCCAGCTCCAGGGGGAACACTGAAGCTTTCTTT	CASSRGNTEAFF
11	TRBV6-6	NA	NA	TRBJ2-7	TGTGCCAGCAGTTCACTAGCTGAGCAGTACTTC	CASSSLAEQYF
16	TRBV2	NA	NA	TRBJ2-3	TGTGCCAGCAGGGGAGACAGGACGTGGTTTGCAGATACGCAGTATTTT	CASRGDRTWFADTQYF
12	TRBV28	NA	NA	TRBJ2-7	TGTGCCAGCAGTCGGACAGCGTACGAGCAGTACTTC	CASSRTAYEQYF
12	TRBV7-6	NA	few	TRBJ2-1	TGTGCAACCCTCAGGGGTCCCAATGAGCAGTTCTTC	CATLRGPNEQFF
15	TRBV7-9	TRBD1	NA	TRBJ2-2	TGTGCCAGCAGCCATACAGGGGGTTACAGCGGGGAGCTGTTTTTT	CASSHTGGYSGELFF
14	TRBV27	NA	once	TRBJ1-6	TGTGCCAGCAGTTTACTAGGAATTGCCTCACCCCTCCACTTT	CASSLLGIASPLHF
14	TRBV11-2	TRBD2	NA	TRBJ2-5	TGTGCCAGCAGCTTAGATCGACTAGCTTGGACCCAGTACTTC	CASSLDRLAWTQYF
11	TRBV28	NA	NA	TRBJ2-1	TGTGCCAGCAGTTCCTACAGGGCGCAGTTCTTC	CASSSYRAQFF
15	TRBV7-6	TRBD2	NA	TRBJ2-2	TGTGCCAGCAGCTTTAGCGGGGGGAACACCGGGGAGCTGTTTTTT	CASSFSGGNTGELFF
15	TRBV2	TRBD2	NA	TRBJ2-5	TGTGCCAGCAGTACTAGCGGGGGGGAGCAAGAGACCCAGTACTTC	CASSTSGGEQETQYF
16	TRBV6-1	NA	NA	TRBJ1-3	TGTGCCAGCAGTGCACAGGGATTGAGCTCTGGAAACACCATATATTTT	CASSAQGLSSGNTIYF
13	TRBV6-6	NA	NA	TRBJ2-7	TGTGCCAGCAGCCAGGGACCTTTAACCGAGCAGTACTTC	CASSQGPLTEQYF
13	TRBV18	NA	NA	TRBJ2-2	TGTGCCAGCTCACCACCGATTCCCGGGGAGCTGTTTTTT	CASSPPIPGELFF
14	TRBV10-3	NA	NA	TRBJ1-1	TGTGCCATCAGTGCGGACAGTTGGAACACTGAAGCTTTCTTT	CAISADSWNTEAFF